The sequence of this T cell receptor (beta chain) was determined in a study of blood T cell repertoires in COVID-19. Looking at the study overall: Sites across the United States, Italy and Spain contributed samples from acute and convalescent COVID-19.

V trimming: 0 bases; J trimming: 2 bases; junction bases outside the gene matches: 9. Germline CDR1 and CDR2: SGHNT and YENEEA. CDR3 length: 18 amino acids. Some clones are missing from TCRdb's copy, which holds only in-frame ones; the method was immunoSEQ multiplex PCR. This table has 85,000 to 130,000 clones, 70% to 90% appearing once. This TCR was recovered from a human donor in a cohort sampled during active COVID-19. The sequenced material came from peripheral blood. V and J are TRBV11-3 and TRBJ2-2; 7 bases agree with TRBD1. The CDR3 region has the DNA TGTGCCAGCAGCTTAGAGCGCAGGGACAGTCCTAACACCGGGGAGCTGTTTTTT. Its translation: CASSLERRDSPNTGELFF.